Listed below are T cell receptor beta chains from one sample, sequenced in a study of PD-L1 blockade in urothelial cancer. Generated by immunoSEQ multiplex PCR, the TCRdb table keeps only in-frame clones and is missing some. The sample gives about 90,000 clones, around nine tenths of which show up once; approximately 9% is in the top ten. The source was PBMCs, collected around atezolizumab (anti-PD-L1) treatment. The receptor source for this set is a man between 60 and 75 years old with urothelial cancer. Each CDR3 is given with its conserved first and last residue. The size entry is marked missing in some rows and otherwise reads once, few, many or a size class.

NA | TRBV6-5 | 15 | CASNSAGTSPLEQYF
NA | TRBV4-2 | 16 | CASSPWGEGNTGELFF
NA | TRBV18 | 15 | CASSPMGAFTDTQYF
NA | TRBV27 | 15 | CASSLSGIGYYEQYF
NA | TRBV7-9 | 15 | CASSASDRGPYEQYF
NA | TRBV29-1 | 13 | CSVGEATTSTQYF
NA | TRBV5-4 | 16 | CASSRYGQGVYSPLHF
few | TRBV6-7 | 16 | CASSGLGTGVGEKLFF
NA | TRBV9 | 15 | CASSVEGDSTYEQYF
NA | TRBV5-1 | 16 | CASFRGGSGSTDTQYF
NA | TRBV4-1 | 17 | CASSPSGLGEGNQPQHF
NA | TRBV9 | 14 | CASSVDRRQETQYF
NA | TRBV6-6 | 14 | CASSYYQGGYEQYF
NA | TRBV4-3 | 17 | CASSQALTQGAKNIQYF
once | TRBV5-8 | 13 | CASSGRQGEGYTF
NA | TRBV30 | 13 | CAWSVLAPDTQYF
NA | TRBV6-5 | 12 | CASLVGLLQQYF
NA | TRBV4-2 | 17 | CASSQDRDRGSMETQYF
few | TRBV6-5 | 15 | CASSYSYRGQNIQYF
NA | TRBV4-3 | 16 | CASSQDYSRGTYEQYF
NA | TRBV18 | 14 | CASSPGTGTYEQYF
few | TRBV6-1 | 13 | CASTGTGVYEQYF